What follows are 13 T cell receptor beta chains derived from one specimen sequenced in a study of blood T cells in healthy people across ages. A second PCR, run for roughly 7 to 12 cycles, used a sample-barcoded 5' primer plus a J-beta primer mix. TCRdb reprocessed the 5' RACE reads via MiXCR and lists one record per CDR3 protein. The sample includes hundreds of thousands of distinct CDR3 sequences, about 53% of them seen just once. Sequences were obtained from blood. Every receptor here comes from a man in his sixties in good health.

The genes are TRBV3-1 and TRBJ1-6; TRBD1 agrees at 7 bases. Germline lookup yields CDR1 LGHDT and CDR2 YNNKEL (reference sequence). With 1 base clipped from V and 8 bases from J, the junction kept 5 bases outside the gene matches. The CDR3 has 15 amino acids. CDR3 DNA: TGTGCCAGCAGCCAAGTTACCCAGGGGGATTCACCCCTCCACTTT. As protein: CASSQVTQGDSPLHF.

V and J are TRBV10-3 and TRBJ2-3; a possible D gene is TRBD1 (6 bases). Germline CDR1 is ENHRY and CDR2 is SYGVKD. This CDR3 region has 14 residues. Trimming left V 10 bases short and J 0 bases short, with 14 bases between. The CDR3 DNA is TGTGCCACAGCCGGACAGCCTAGCACAGATACGCAGTATTTT. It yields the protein CATAGQPSTDTQYF.

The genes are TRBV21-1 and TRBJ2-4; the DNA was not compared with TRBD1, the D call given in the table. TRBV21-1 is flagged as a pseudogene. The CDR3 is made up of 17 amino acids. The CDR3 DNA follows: TGTGCCAGCAGCAAATGGGACAGGGGGCTAGCCAAAAACATTCAGTACTTC. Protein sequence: CASSKWDRGLAKNIQYF.

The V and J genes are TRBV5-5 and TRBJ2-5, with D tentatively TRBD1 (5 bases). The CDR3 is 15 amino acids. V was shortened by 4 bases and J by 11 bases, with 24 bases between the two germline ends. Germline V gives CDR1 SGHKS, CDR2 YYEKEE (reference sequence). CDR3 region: CASSTLGADRPLQYF. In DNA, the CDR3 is TGTGCCAGCAGCACCCTAGGGGCTGATCGGCCGTTACAGTACTTC.

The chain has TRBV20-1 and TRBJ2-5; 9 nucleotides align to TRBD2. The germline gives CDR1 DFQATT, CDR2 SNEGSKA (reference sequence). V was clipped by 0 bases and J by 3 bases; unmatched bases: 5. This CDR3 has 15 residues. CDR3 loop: CSARDMVAGEETQYF. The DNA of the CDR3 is TGCAGTGCTAGAGATATGGTAGCGGGGGAAGAGACCCAGTACTTC.

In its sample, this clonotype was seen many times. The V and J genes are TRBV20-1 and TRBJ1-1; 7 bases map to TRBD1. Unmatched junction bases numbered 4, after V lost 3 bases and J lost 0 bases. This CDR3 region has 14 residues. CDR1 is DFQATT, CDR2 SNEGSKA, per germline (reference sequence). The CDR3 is CSASPGQLNTEAFF. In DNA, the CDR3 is TGCAGTGCTAGCCCGGGACAGCTGAACACTGAAGCTTTCTTT.

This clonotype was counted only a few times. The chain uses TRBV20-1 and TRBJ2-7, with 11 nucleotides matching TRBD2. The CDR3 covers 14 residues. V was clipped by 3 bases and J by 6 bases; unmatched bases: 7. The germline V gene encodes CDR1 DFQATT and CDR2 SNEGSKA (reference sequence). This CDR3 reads CSARLAGGTCEQYF. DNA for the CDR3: TGCAGTGCTAGGTTAGCGGGGGGGACCTGCGAGCAGTACTTC.

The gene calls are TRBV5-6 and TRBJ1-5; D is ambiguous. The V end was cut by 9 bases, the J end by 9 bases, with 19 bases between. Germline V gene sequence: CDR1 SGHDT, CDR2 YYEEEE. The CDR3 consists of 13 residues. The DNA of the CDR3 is TGTGCCAACACCCGGTACGGGCGTGCGCCCCAGCATTTT. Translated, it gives CANTRYGRAPQHF.

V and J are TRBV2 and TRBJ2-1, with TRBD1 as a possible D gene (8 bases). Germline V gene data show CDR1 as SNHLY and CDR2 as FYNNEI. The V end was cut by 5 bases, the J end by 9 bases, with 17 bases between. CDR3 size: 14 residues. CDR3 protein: CASSLDRGGREQFF. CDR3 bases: TGTGCCAGCAGTCTTGACAGGGGAGGGCGTGAGCAGTTCTTC.

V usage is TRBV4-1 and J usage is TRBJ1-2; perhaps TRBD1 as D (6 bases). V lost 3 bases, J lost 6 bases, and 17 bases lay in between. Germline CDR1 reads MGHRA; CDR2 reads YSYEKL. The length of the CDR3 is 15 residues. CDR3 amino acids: CASSHPEGVGHGYTF. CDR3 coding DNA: TGCGCCAGCAGCCATCCCGAGGGGGTCGGCCATGGCTACACCTTC.

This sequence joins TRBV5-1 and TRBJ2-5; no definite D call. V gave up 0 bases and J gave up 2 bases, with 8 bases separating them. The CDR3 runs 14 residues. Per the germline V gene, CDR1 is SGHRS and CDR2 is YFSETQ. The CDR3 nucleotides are TGCGCCAGCAGCTTGGGTCCACCGCAAGAGACCCAGTACTTC. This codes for CASSLGPPQETQYF.

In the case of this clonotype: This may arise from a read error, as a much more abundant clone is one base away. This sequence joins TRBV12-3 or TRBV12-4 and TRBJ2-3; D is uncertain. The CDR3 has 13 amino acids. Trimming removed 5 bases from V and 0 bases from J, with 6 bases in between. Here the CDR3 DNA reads TGTGCCAGCAGTATGCCTAGCACAGATACGCAGTATTTT. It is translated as CASSMPSTDTQYF.

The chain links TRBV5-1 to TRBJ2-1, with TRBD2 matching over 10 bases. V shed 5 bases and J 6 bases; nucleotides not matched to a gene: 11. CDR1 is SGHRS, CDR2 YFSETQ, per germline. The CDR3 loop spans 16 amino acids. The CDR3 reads CASSWTGTSVFNEQFF. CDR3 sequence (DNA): TGCGCCAGCAGTTGGACCGGGACTAGCGTTTTCAATGAGCAGTTCTTC. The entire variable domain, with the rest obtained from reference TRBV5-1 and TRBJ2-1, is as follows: KAGVTQTPRYLIKTRGQQVTLSCSPISGHRSVSWYQQTPGQGLQFLFEYFSETQRNKGNFPGRFSGRQFSNSRSEMNVSTLELGDSALYLCASSWTGTSVFNEQFFGPGTRLTVL.